This T cell receptor beta chain comes out of a study of OX40 agonist ivuxolimab in advanced cancers. Clones were read by immunoSEQ multiplex PCR, and TCRdb kept only the in-frame ones, dropping some. This sample has about 76,000 clones, with 85% to 90% found just once. Study-level findings and limits: Dosing at 0.1 to 3.0 mg/kg was accompanied by clonal expansion of CD4+ and CD8+ blood T cells by week 6.

In regard to this clone: Its antigen is not known.

This sample comprised CD4+ or CD8+ T cells sorted from blood, obtained in a trial of the OX40 agonist ivuxolimab. The clonotype originates from an adult with an advanced solid tumor such as melanoma, head and neck, liver or kidney cancer.

CDR3 in DNA: TGTGCCAGCAGCTTTGTCGCGGGGGAGCAGTTCTTC. This sequence encodes CASSFVAGEQFF. This rearrangement joins TRBV7-3 to TRBJ2-1; TRBD2 might be the D (6 bases). The CDR3 runs to 12 residues. Germline values: CDR1 SGHTA, CDR2 FQGTGA. V was pared by 3 bases and J by 10 bases, with 10 bases between.